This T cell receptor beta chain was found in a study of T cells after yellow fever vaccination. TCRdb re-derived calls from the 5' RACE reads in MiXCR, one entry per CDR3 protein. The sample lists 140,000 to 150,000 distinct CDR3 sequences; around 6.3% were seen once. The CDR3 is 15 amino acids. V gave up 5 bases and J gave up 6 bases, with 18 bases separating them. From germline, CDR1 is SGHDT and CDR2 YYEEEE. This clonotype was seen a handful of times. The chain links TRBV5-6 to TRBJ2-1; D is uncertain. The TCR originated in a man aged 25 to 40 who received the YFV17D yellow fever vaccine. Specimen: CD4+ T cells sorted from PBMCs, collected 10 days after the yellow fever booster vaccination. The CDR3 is CASRLGGSDINEQFF. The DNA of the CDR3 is TGTGCCAGCAGGCTTGGTGGGTCAGACATCAATGAGCAGTTCTTC.